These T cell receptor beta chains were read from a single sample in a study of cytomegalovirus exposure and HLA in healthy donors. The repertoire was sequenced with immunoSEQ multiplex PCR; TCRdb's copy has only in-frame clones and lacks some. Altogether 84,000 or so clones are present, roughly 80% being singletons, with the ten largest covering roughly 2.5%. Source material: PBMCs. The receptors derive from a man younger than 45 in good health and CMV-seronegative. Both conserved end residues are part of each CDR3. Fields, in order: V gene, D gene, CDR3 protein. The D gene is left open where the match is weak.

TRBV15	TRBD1	CATSRNRGSQETQYF
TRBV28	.	CASSFVRQHPPKTDTQYF
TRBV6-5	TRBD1	CASSYFGQGRSYEQYF
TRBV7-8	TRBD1	CASSLDRAQGFSYEQYF
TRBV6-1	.	CASSAAGANYGYTF
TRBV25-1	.	CASSAPGSPDYGYTF
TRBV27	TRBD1	CASRSNRGQNSPLHF
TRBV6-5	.	CASRGPRHNSPLHF
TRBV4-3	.	CASSQSYSSQKNTEAFF
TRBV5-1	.	CASSRSAAATEAFF
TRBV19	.	CASSEGRGYEQYF
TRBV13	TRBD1	CASSLGGGQGLNEQFF
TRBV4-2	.	CASSQDGGQPQHF
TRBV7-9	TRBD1	CASSSWTGGPNSPLHF
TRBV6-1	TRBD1	CATHRGSVYEQYF
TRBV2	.	CASSEVSGEYQPQHF
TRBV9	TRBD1	CASSVGGTGLGNTIYF
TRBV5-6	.	CASSLPGQDNEKLFF
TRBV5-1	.	CASSLDGGSGANVLTF
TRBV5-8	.	CASSFSQGYTF
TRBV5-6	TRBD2	CASSYLAGSTDTQYF
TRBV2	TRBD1	CASTRDRGYEQYF
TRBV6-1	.	CASSAPAGPNTEAFF
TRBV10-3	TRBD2	CAISEGRGGIQETQYF
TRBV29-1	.	CSVEDRGTSGNTIYF
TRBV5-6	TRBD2	CASSPLGGGFTGELFF
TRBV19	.	CASSTPDLPYNSPLHF
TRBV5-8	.	CASSLGAVNTGELFF
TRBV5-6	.	CASSLAGDEQYF
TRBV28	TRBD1	CASSLWGTGGFRTEAFF
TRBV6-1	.	CASRDPAGQLAQHF
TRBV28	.	CASRFKGRGRYGYTF
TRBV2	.	CASSPDREAFF
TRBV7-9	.	CASKKEGPNYGYTF
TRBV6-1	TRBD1	CASSRDRVPPEQYF
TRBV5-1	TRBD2	CASSPQTGTSGGETQYF
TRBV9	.	CASSGQVQETQYF
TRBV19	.	CASSWGRTYGYTF
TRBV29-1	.	CSVEGRAEAFF
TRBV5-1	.	CASSDSYEQYF
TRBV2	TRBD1	CATPKGQGGRVYGYTF
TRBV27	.	CASSFKAVGELFF
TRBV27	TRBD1	CASIPTGQGNTEAFF
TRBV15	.	CATSRDQGPEAFF
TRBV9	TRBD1	CASSGPGQGPLQPFF
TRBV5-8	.	CASSRQGNSYNSPLHF
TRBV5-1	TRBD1	CASSLGPAGQGPGGQYF
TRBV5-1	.	CASSLQGGGQPQHF
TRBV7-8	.	CASSLDEQGSTAQHF
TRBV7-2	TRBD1	CASSTRQGADYGYTF
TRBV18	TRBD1	CASSPGTGWEETQYF
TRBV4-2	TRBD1	CASRRDSEAYEQYF
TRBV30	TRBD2	CAWNGGYETQYF